This entry lists 6 T cell receptor beta chains sequenced from one sample in a study of T cell clonality in common variable immunodeficiency. Study conclusions and caveats: Common variable immunodeficiency TCR beta sequences reportedly had fewer deletions and N-nucleotide insertions.

What these receptors recognize is not known. Clones were read by immunoSEQ multiplex PCR, and TCRdb kept only the in-frame ones, dropping some. Recorded here are some 14,000 clones, none singletons. The material sequenced was peripheral blood mononuclear cells. The receptor source for this set is a human donor with common variable immunodeficiency.

Regarding this clone: Read sequence stops 3 residues before the CDR3 end, and the germline J gene provides the missing end. This chain joins TRBV7-9 and TRBJ1-2; no clear D. Germline CDR1 is SEHNR and CDR2 is FQNEAQ (reference sequence). With 5 bases removed from V and 0 bases from J, the gap between germline ends came to 7 bases. The CDR3 runs to 13 residues. The CDR3 spells CASSPPSNYGYTF. The part of the CDR3 DNA that was read is TGTGCCAGCAGCCCCCCCTCTAACTATGGC.

This clone was counted between two and nine times. The DNA ends 3 residues before the CDR3 does, and the rest of the CDR3 is filled in from the germline J gene. The chain combines TRBV19 with TRBJ2-7; 7 positions match TRBD2. There are 15 residues in the CDR3. V gave up 5 bases and J gave up 2 bases; unmatched junction bases: 9. Germline CDR1 LNHDA, CDR2 SQIVND (reference sequence). CDR3 loop: CASSETGTMTYEQYF. The CDR3 bases that were read are TGTGCCAGTAGTGAGACCGGGACTATGACCTACGAG.

This clone was detected a few times. The DNA ends 3 residues before the CDR3 does, and the rest of the CDR3 is filled in from the germline J gene. The V gene is TRBV7-8, the J gene TRBJ2-1, with a possible D match to TRBD1 (5 bases). Germline V CDR1 and CDR2: SGHVS, FQNEAQ. The CDR3 sequence is 16 residues long. Trimming left V 0 bases short and J 2 bases short, with 11 bases between. CDR3 DNA (partial): TGTGCCAGCAGCTTAGCAGGGCAGGGTGCCTACAATGAG. Translated, it gives CASSLAGQGAYNE. The whole CDR3 region reads CASSLAGQGAYNEQFF.

In its sample, this clone ranks as medium-sized (0.01 to 0.1%). From the germline J gene comes the end of the CDR3, since the read stops 3 residues before it. J is TRBJ2-2 and V is TRBV19; possibly TRBD1 for D (7 bases). Per germline, CDR1 LNHDA and CDR2 SQIVND (reference sequence). V was pared by 0 bases and J by 9 bases, with 11 bases between. CDR3 length: 14 amino acids. CDR3 bases read: TGTGCCAGTAGTATAGACGGGGGACAGAGGGAG. Protein: CASSIDGGQRE. In full, the CDR3 is CASSIDGGQRELFF.

This clone was observed a handful of times. The CDR3 loop reads CAWSVGLAGATDTQYF. CDR3 bases read: TGTGCCTGGAGTGTAGGGCTAGCGGGGGCCACAGATACG. The chain combines TRBV30 with TRBJ2-3; TRBD2 matches 10 bases. Coverage ceases 3 residues before the CDR3 finishes, and the germline J gene fills in the end. The germline V gene encodes CDR1 GTSNPN and CDR2 SVGIG (reference sequence). J lost 2 bases, V lost 0 bases, and 5 bases had no gene match. The CDR3 contains 16 residues. The whole variable domain, filled in from reference TRBV30 and TRBJ2-3, reads SQTIHQWPATLVQPVGSPLSLECTVEGTSNPNLYWYRQAAGRGLQLLFYSVGIGQISSEVPQNLSASRPQDRQFILSSKKLLLSDSGFYLCAWSVGLAGATDTQYFGPGTRLTVL.

On this clone itself: The read halts 3 residues ahead of the CDR3 end, with the missing end drawn from the germline J gene. The chain couples TRBV18 to TRBJ2-6; D unclear. The CDR3 has 16 residues. The germline V and J ends were trimmed by 3 bases and 0 bases, with 9 bases remaining between them. CDR1 and CDR2 from the germline V gene are KGHSH and LQKENI. CDR3 sequence reads: CASSPTASSGANVLTF. The part of the CDR3 DNA that was read is TGTGCCAGCTCACCCACCGCCAGCTCTGGGGCCAACGTC.